This T cell receptor beta chain came from a study of T-cell memory formation after mild COVID-19. Study results and caveats: Day 15 to 85 contracting clones showed balanced CD4/CD8; day 15 to 37 expanders favored CD4+. Contracting CD4+ clones sat mainly in CM and EM; CD8+ in EMRA. Memory from before infection featured some responding clones, which suggests cross-reactive memory joined.

This CDR3 comprises 19 residues. The ends lost 3 bases at V and 5 bases at J; junction bases unmatched: 18. Germline V gives CDR1 MNHEY, CDR2 SVGEGT. TCR alpha and TCR beta cDNA libraries carrying sample barcodes and UMIs were produced by 5'RACE using constant-segment primers. TCRdb passed the 5' RACE reads through MiXCR, listing each CDR3 protein once. The table includes 400,000 to 500,000 distinct CDR3 sequences, approximately 20% detected once. On this clonotype: Antigen unknown.

The chain combines TRBV6-2 or TRBV6-3 with TRBJ2-1; TRBD1 aligns across 8 bases. The sample comprised PBMCs or a T cell subset sorted from them (not recorded which). The TCR comes from an adult woman who had mild COVID-19 (a few samples of this study predate the infection). Cell type and time point are not known. This CDR3 reads CASSYDLDRVRLRDNEQFF. The CDR3 nucleotides are TGTGCCAGCAGTTATGACCTGGACAGGGTAAGGTTGAGGGACAATGAGCAGTTCTTC.